This TCR beta chain appears in the sequencing data of a study of siplizumab effects on memory and regulatory T cells. Study observations and caveats: Apparently more diverse than memory cells, naive T cells also seemed major alloresponse contributors. Alloreactive sequences tracing back to unstimulated CD4+ memory cells were significantly reduced by siplizumab. Left unconfirmed was the suppressive function of proliferating Tregs from siplizumab cultures.

The CDR3 sequence is 14 residues long. J lost 3 bases, V lost 7 bases, and 7 bases had no gene match. Germline V CDR1 and CDR2: MNHNS, SASEGT. Assay: immunoSEQ multiplex PCR; the TCRdb copy retains only in-frame clones and omits some. The sample lists 45,000 to 60,000 clones; roughly 84% were seen once. Using three donor pairs, the authors sequenced unstimulated naive, memory, effector memory and TEMRA subsets. Points on this clone: The antigen is undetermined.

The chain is built from TRBV6-1 and TRBJ1-2, with 8 bases lining up with TRBD1. Sequenced input: naive CD8+ T cells sorted from blood. This receptor was taken from a human donor in good health. CDR3 amino acids: CASKEDRADYGYTF. As DNA, the CDR3 is TGTGCCAGCAAAGAGGACAGGGCGGACTATGGCTACACCTTC.